The 30 T cell receptor beta chains below come from one sample, sequenced in a study of cytomegalovirus exposure and HLA in healthy donors (dated by TCRdb to about 2017). The method behind the library was the immunoSEQ multiplex PCR assay. For the multiplex PCR, a mixture combining 60 forward primers for TCR Vbeta segments and 13 reverse primers for TCR Jbeta segments was used. The table comes from immuneACCESS by way of TCRdb, which keeps in-frame sequences with V and J called. Part of the clones is missing from these tables; in studies checked, under half for an unresolved V gene and the rest for unknown reasons. The sample data list about 94,000 clones, and more than 75% of these were observed just once. Clones ranked in the top ten supply less than 0.95% of the sample. The material sequenced was PBMCs. The receptor source for this set is a woman aged 55 to 70 in good health and CMV-seronegative.

A single count supports this clone. The V and J genes are TRBV5-6 and TRBJ2-3, with D perhaps matching TRBD1 (5 bases). The CDR3 consists of 13 residues. Germline V gene lookup returns CDR1 SGHDT and CDR2 YYEEEE. The V gene lost 2 bases and the J gene lost 1 base, with 5 bases spanning the gap. CDR3 loop: CASSLQGTDTQYF. CDR3 DNA sequence: TGTGCCAGCAGCTTACAGGGCACAGATACGCAGTATTTT. Together with reference TRBV5-6 and TRBJ2-3, the CDR3 gives the full variable domain: DAGVTQSPTHLIKTRGQQVTLRCSPKSGHDTVSWYQQALGQGPQFIFQYYEEEERQRGNFPDRFSGHQFPNYSSELNVNALLLGDSALYLCASSLQGTDTQYFGPGTRLTVL.

The chain is built from TRBV4-1 and TRBJ2-1; possibly TRBD2 for D (6 bases). V shed 0 bases and J shed 10 bases, with 10 bases lying between them. Germline CDR1 and CDR2: MGHRA and YSYEKL. The CDR3 is 13 amino acids. The CDR3 DNA follows: TGCGCCAGCAGCCAAGAGCTAGCGCGGGAGCAGTTCTTC. Protein sequence: CASSQELAREQFF.

The chain combines TRBV6-5 with TRBJ1-2; D is possibly TRBD1 (6 bases). The CDR3 runs 14 residues. Germline V lookup: CDR1 MNHEY, CDR2 SVGAGI. Trimming stripped 5 bases from V and 3 bases from J, with 13 bases between. The DNA of the CDR3 is TGTGCCAGCAGTCGGACAGCCGGACACTATGGCTACACCTTC. Protein sequence: CASSRTAGHYGYTF.

The genes are TRBV25-1 and TRBJ2-7, with TRBD2 matching over 12 bases. The germline CDR1 and CDR2 sequences are MGHDK and SYGVNS. CDR3 length: 14 residues. Trimming removed 7 bases from V and 4 bases from J; junction bases left unmatched: 5. CDR3 bases: TGTGCCAGCACCCCGACTAGCGGGAGTTACGAGCAGTACTTC. Residues: CASTPTSGSYEQYF.

V gene TRBV5-1 combines with J gene TRBJ2-7; TRBD1 aligns across 10 bases. CDR1 is SGHRS and CDR2 is YFSETQ in the germline V gene. V gave up 0 bases and J gave up 2 bases; unmatched junction bases: 2. The CDR3 covers 15 residues. The CDR3: CASSLGGTGAYEQYF. The CDR3 DNA is TGCGCCAGCAGCTTGGGTGGGACAGGGGCCTACGAGCAGTACTTC.

The CDR3 nucleotides read TGTGCCATCAAAGGGGGAAGCACAGATACGCAGTATTTT. Protein: CAIKGGSTDTQYF. This chain links TRBV10-3 with TRBJ2-3, with a possible D match to TRBD1 (6 bases). The CDR3 contains 13 residues. Trimming pared 7 bases from V and 0 bases from J, leaving 8 bases between. The germline V gene has CDR1 ENHRY and CDR2 SYGVKD.

This chain links TRBV7-8 with TRBJ1-4; D gene ambiguous. From germline, CDR1 is SGHVS and CDR2 FQNEAQ. There are 14 residues in the CDR3. With 6 bases removed from V and 4 bases from J, the gap between germline ends came to 12 bases. DNA for the CDR3: TGTGCCAGCAGGAGAGGAGGGTTTAATGAAAAACTGTTTTTT. Encoded protein: CASRRGGFNEKLFF.

This clone has just one count. The rearrangement uses TRBV4-3 and TRBJ2-7, with D possibly TRBD2 on 7 matching bases. Trimming left V 3 bases short and J 1 base short, with 16 bases between. Germline CDR1 and CDR2: LGHNA and YSLEER. The CDR3 covers 16 residues. The CDR3 coding sequence is TGCGCCAGCAGCCATCATAGGGAGGGGGTTTCCTACGAGCAGTACTTC. Translation: CASSHHREGVSYEQYF.

The V and J genes are TRBV6-5 and TRBJ1-3; D unclear. CDR3 size: 15 residues. V lost 0 bases to trimming and J lost 1 base, with 7 bases between them. Germline values: CDR1 MNHEY, CDR2 SVGAGI. CDR3 nucleotide sequence: TGTGCCAGCAGTTACTCAACGGTTTCTGGAAACACCATATATTTT. The encoded protein is CASSYSTVSGNTIYF.

V is TRBV2 and J is TRBJ1-2; tentatively, D is TRBD1 (6 bases). The CDR3 extends over 14 amino acids. Per germline, CDR1 SNHLY and CDR2 FYNNEI. Trimming shortened V by 7 bases and J by 4 bases, and 16 bases separated the two germline ends. In DNA form, the CDR3 reads TGTGCCAGCACCTCTCTAAGGGGGACCTATGGCTACACCTTC. As protein: CASTSLRGTYGYTF.

The chain uses TRBV11-2 and TRBJ2-1; 8 nucleotides agree with TRBD1. Germline V lookup: CDR1 SGHAT, CDR2 FQNNGV. This CDR3 spans 14 amino acids. With 1 base clipped from V and 9 bases from J, the junction kept 5 bases outside the gene matches. The CDR3 here is CASSLGGQVSEQFF. CDR3 sequence (DNA): TGTGCCAGCAGCTTAGGGGGACAGGTCAGTGAGCAGTTCTTC.

The chain has TRBV29-1 and TRBJ1-1; TRBD1 aligns across 12 bases. The germline V gene has CDR1 SQVTM and CDR2 ANQGSEA. The CDR3 loop spans 15 amino acids. Losses at the gene ends were 3 bases for V and 0 bases for J; bases not matched to a gene: 2. This CDR3 reads CSVDGTGGLNTEAFF. The CDR3 DNA reads TGCAGCGTTGATGGGACAGGGGGCTTGAACACTGAAGCTTTCTTT.

This clone was recorded a few times. The chain is built from TRBV25-1 and TRBJ2-1, with 9 bases fitting TRBD2. This CDR3 comprises 15 residues. V gave up 1 base and J gave up 8 bases; unmatched junction bases: 6. Germline V gene lookup returns CDR1 MGHDK and CDR2 SYGVNS. CDR3 in DNA: TGTGCCAGCAGTGAATTGGGCGGGGGGGAGGATGAGCAGTTCTTC. It translates to CASSELGGGEDEQFF.

This clone was seen a few times. The rearrangement joins TRBV29-1 to TRBJ2-3; the D gene is possibly TRBD2 (5 bases). The CDR3 loop spans 11 amino acids. Trimming took off 7 bases at V and 5 bases at J, with 10 bases between the two ends. Germline CDR1 SQVTM, CDR2 ANQGSEA. This CDR3 reads CSGGLEDTQYF. The CDR3, as DNA: TGCAGCGGCGGGCTTGAAGATACGCAGTATTTT.

V and J are TRBV7-2 and TRBJ2-6, with 7 bases lining up with TRBD1. The trim removed 3 bases at V and 1 base at J, leaving 3 bases unmatched. CDR1 is SGHTA and CDR2 is FQGNSA in the germline V gene. The CDR3 has 16 amino acids. The CDR3 DNA is TGTGCCAGCAGCTTGAGGGGACAGTCTGGGGCCAACGTCCTGACTTTC. Translating it yields CASSLRGQSGANVLTF.

The chain links TRBV4-3 to TRBJ1-2, with a possible D match to TRBD1 (6 bases). CDR1 LGHNA and CDR2 YSLEER come from the germline V gene. The V and J ends lost 4 bases and 1 base respectively, with 19 bases between them. The CDR3 runs 17 residues. The CDR3 DNA follows: TGCGCCAGCAGCCCGGGGGGCCTGCGGATACTTAACTATGGCTACACCTTC. It encodes CASSPGGLRILNYGYTF.

This chain joins TRBV7-2 and TRBJ2-1; 9 bases are shared with TRBD2. V lost 5 bases, J lost 4 bases, and 12 bases stayed unmatched. The CDR3 consists of 17 residues. The germline gives CDR1 SGHTA, CDR2 FQGNSA. The CDR3 loop reads CASSLRRGREGYNEQFF. The CDR3 DNA is TGTGCCAGCAGCCTCCGCCGAGGGCGGGAGGGGTACAATGAGCAGTTCTTC.

A word on this clone: The same CDR3 arises from other DNA sequences in this sample as well. The CDR3 loop is CASSLGQGFTEAFF. The CDR3 DNA sequence: TGTGCCAGCAGCTTGGGACAGGGGTTCACTGAAGCTTTCTTT. The V and J genes are TRBV28 and TRBJ1-1; 10 bases map to TRBD1. J lost 4 bases, V lost 6 bases, and 5 bases had no gene match. Germline values: CDR1 MDHEN, CDR2 SYDVKM. The CDR3 contains 14 residues.

The chain couples TRBV29-1 to TRBJ2-5, with 7 positions matching TRBD1. With 6 bases clipped from V and 7 bases from J, the junction kept 11 bases outside the gene matches. There are 13 residues in the CDR3. CDR1 is SQVTM and CDR2 is ANQGSEA in the germline V gene. CDR3 DNA: TGCAGCGTGCCCGACAGGGCCCGGTGGACCCAGTACTTC. It yields the protein CSVPDRARWTQYF.

The V call is TRBV15, the J call TRBJ2-1; D gene ambiguous. This CDR3 has 14 amino acids. The V gene's germline CDR1 is LNHNV and CDR2 YYDKDF (reference sequence). Trimming pared 1 base from V and 8 bases from J, leaving 12 bases between. CDR3 amino acids: CATSRVPGWDEQFF. DNA of the CDR3: TGTGCCACCAGCAGAGTACCCGGGTGGGATGAGCAGTTCTTC.

This chain links TRBV6-1 with TRBJ1-2, with 8 bases that match TRBD1. The J segment lost 6 bases and the V segment lost 2 bases, leaving 8 bases of the junction unmatched. From germline, CDR1 is MNHNS and CDR2 SASEGT. The CDR3 sequence is 15 residues long. Here the CDR3 reads CASSEQGAGNDGYTF. Written as DNA, the CDR3 is TGTGCCAGCAGTGAACAGGGGGCGGGTAATGATGGCTACACCTTC.

This clone is a singleton in its sample. The CDR3 bases are TGCGCCAGCAGCACCCAGGGGGCGCACACTGAAGCTTTCTTT. Protein: CASSTQGAHTEAFF. The J gene is TRBJ1-1, the V gene TRBV5-1, with 8 bases identical to TRBD1. The V gene's germline CDR1 is SGHRS and CDR2 YFSETQ. Trimming removed 4 bases from V and 3 bases from J; junction bases left unmatched: 5. This CDR3 region has 14 residues. Full variable domain (rest looked up from reference TRBV5-1 and TRBJ1-1): KAGVTQTPRYLIKTRGQQVTLSCSPISGHRSVSWYQQTPGQGLQFLFEYFSETQRNKGNFPGRFSGRQFSNSRSEMNVSTLELGDSALYLCASSTQGAHTEAFFGQGTRLTVV.

This rearrangement joins TRBV7-2 to TRBJ2-5; 8 positions match TRBD2. This CDR3 is built from 14 residues. Germline V CDR1 and CDR2: SGHTA, FQGNSA. DNA of the CDR3: TGTGCTAGTATCTTCACTAGCGGTCAAGAGACCCAGTACTTC. As protein: CASIFTSGQETQYF.

The chain couples TRBV5-1 to TRBJ1-1; D gene ambiguous. Germline V CDR1 and CDR2: SGHRS, YFSETQ. The CDR3 length is 15 residues. Trimming removed 1 base from V and 0 bases from J, with 10 bases in between. CDR3 sequence reads: CASSLPSQVNTEAFF. In DNA, the CDR3 is TGCGCCAGCAGCTTGCCATCCCAGGTGAACACTGAAGCTTTCTTT. Drawing the rest from reference TRBV5-1 and TRBJ1-1, the complete variable domain is KAGVTQTPRYLIKTRGQQVTLSCSPISGHRSVSWYQQTPGQGLQFLFEYFSETQRNKGNFPGRFSGRQFSNSRSEMNVSTLELGDSALYLCASSLPSQVNTEAFFGQGTRLTVV.

The chain's CDR3 is CADGWISYEQYF. Here the CDR3 DNA reads TGTGCCGACGGGTGGATCTCCTACGAGCAGTACTTC. The rearrangement links TRBV6-4 to TRBJ2-7; D unresolved. CDR3 size: 12 residues. The V end lost 11 bases, the J end lost 0 bases, and 11 bases lay between the germline ends. Germline CDR1 reads MRHNA; CDR2 reads SNTAGT.

This clone was seen a single time. V gene TRBV7-2 combines with J gene TRBJ2-7; 13 nucleotides align to TRBD2. V gave up 2 bases and J gave up 3 bases; unmatched junction bases: 4. Per germline, CDR1 SGHTA and CDR2 FQGNSA. This CDR3 is built from 16 residues. The CDR3 region is CASSLLGLAGIYEQYF. The CDR3, as DNA: TGTGCCAGCAGCTTATTGGGACTAGCGGGGATCTACGAGCAGTACTTC.

Turning to this clone: An end of the junction differs from the germline gene, which may be a read error. The chain links TRBV7-9 to TRBJ2-3; 8 nucleotides agree with TRBD2. Germline CDR1 SEHNR, CDR2 FQNEAQ (reference sequence). CDR3 length equals 16 residues. The CDR3 region has the DNA TGTTCCAGCAGCTTAGGACTAGCCCCCAGCACAGATACGCAGTATTTT. Protein product: CSSSLGLAPSTDTQYF.

This sequence joins TRBV2 and TRBJ2-3; the match to TRBD2 covers 14 bases. Germline values: CDR1 SNHLY, CDR2 FYNNEI. J gave up 3 bases and V 7 bases, and 6 bases lay outside the gene matches. The CDR3 extends over 16 amino acids. CDR3 sequence reads: CASNRLAGGLTDTQYF. The CDR3 nucleotides read TGTGCCAGCAACCGACTAGCGGGGGGGCTGACAGATACGCAGTATTTT. Together with reference TRBV2 and TRBJ2-3, the CDR3 gives the full variable domain: EPEVTQTPSHQVTQMGQEVILRCVPISNHLYFYWYRQILGQKVEFLVSFYNNEISEKSEIFDDQFSVERPDGSNFTLKIRSTKLEDSAMYFCASNRLAGGLTDTQYFGPGTRLTVL.

The J gene is TRBJ1-2, the V gene TRBV25-1; 11 nucleotides align to TRBD1. Per germline, CDR1 MGHDK and CDR2 SYGVNS. This CDR3 spans 17 amino acids. Losses at the gene ends were 4 bases for V and 0 bases for J; bases not matched to a gene: 7. Here the CDR3 reads CASSGGQGAMTNYGYTF. Here the CDR3 DNA reads TGTGCCAGCAGTGGAGGACAGGGGGCAATGACTAACTATGGCTACACCTTC.

This clone was picked up one time. This chain uses TRBV11-2 with TRBJ2-7; D possibly corresponds to TRBD2 (6 bases). V lost 5 bases, J lost 4 bases, and 15 bases lay in between. The CDR3 consists of 14 residues. CDR1 SGHAT and CDR2 FQNNGV come from the germline V gene. CDR3: CASSPAGLGYEQYF. CDR3 sequence (DNA): TGTGCCAGCAGCCCCGCGGGACTTGGATACGAGCAGTACTTC.